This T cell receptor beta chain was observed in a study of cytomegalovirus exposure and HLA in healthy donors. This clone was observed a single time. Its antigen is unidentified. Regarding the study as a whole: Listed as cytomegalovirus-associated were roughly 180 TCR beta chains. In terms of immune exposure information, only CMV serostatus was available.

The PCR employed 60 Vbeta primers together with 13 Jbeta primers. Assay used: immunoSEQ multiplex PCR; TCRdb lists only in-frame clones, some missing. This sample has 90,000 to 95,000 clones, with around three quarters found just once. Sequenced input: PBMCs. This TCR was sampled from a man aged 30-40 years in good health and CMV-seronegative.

CDR3 nucleotide sequence: TGTGCCAGCAGCCCCGGGACTAGCGGACACAATGAGCAGTTCTTC. This gives the protein CASSPGTSGHNEQFF. The chain is built from TRBV14 and TRBJ2-1; 11 bases match TRBD2. Germline CDR1 SGHDN, CDR2 FVKESK. V shed 4 bases and J 5 bases; nucleotides not matched to a gene: 4. The CDR3 contains 15 residues.